A single T cell receptor beta chain is shown here with its context. These data belong to a study of blood T cell repertoires in COVID-19. About the research overall: Samples representing acute and convalescent COVID-19 were sourced from the United States, Italy and Spain. PBMCs, B-cell-depleted T cells, or T cells provided the cDNA or gDNA that made up the material.

The protocol was immunoSEQ multiplex PCR, while the TCRdb copy is restricted to in-frame clones and leaves out a portion. The repertoire includes about 150,000 clones, over 90% of them detected once, and approximately 0.5% sits in the top ten. This receptor was obtained from a man aged 45-60 years with acute or convalescent COVID-19. The sample taken for sequencing was peripheral blood.

CDR3 sequence reads: CASSPRRDRGRSTDTQYF. The CDR3 region has the DNA TGCGCCAGCAGCCCCCGCCGGGACAGGGGCCGGAGCACAGATACGCAGTATTTT. V gene TRBV5-1 combines with J gene TRBJ2-3; 10 bases match TRBD1. Trimming removed 4 bases from V and 0 bases from J; junction bases left unmatched: 11. The CDR3 has 18 amino acids. Germline CDR1 SGHRS, CDR2 YFSETQ.